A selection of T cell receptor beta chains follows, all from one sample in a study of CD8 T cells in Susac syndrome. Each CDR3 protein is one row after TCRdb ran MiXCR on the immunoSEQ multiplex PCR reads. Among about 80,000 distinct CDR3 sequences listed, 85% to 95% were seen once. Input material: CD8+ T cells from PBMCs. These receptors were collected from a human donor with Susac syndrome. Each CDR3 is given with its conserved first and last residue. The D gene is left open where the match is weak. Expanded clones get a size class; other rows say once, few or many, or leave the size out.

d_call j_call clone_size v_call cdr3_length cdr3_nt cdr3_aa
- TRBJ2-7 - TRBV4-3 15 TGCGCCAGCAGCCAAGATCACAGGAGTAAGTACGAGCAGTACTTC CASSQDHRSKYEQYF
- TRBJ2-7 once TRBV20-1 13 TGCAGTGCTAGCTGGGGGACCAGCTACGAGCAGTACTTC CSASWGTSYEQYF
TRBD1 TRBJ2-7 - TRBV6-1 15 TGTGCCAGCACCCAGGGGGACACCCTCGGCTACGAGCAGTACTTC CASTQGDTLGYEQYF
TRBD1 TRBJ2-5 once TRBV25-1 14 TGTGCCAGCAGTGAATGGGGACAGGGGGAGACCCAGTACTTC CASSEWGQGETQYF
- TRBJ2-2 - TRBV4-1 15 TGCGCCAGCAGCACAGGGCCCAGGGAAACCGGGGAGCTGTTTTTT CASSTGPRETGELFF
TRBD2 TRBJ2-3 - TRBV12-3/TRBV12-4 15 TGTGCCAGCAGTGGAGTCCCAGCGGGAGAGGGTACGCAGTATTTT CASSGVPAGEGTQYF
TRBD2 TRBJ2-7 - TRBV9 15 TGTGCCAGCAACCCAGGACTAGCGGGTTCCTACGAGCAGTACTTC CASNPGLAGSYEQYF
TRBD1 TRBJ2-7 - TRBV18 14 TGTGCCAGCTCACCAGGACAGGGGCGTTACGAGCAGTACTTC CASSPGQGRYEQYF
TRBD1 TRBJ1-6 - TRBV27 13 TGTGCCAGCGGAAAACAGGGGAATTCACCCCTCCACTTT CASGKQGNSPLHF
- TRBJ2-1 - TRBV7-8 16 TGTGCCAGCAGCCCGAGACCGGGACTTCTAAGCGATGAGCAGTTCTTC CASSPRPGLLSDEQFF
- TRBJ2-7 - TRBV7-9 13 TGTGCCAGCAGCTTAGCATCCACCTACGAGCAGTACTTC CASSLASTYEQYF
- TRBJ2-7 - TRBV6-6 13 TGTGCCAGCAGTTACTCCCTACAGAACGAGCAGTACTTC CASSYSLQNEQYF
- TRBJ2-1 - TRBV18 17 TGTGCCAGCTCACTCCGGTCTTCGGGACGTAAGCCCCATGAGCAGTTCTTC CASSLRSSGRKPHEQFF
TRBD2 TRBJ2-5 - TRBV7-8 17 TGTGCCAGCAGCGTTGGGCGGGAGGGCCCGCTTCAGGAGACCCAGTACTTC CASSVGREGPLQETQYF
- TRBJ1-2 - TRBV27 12 TGTGCCAGCAGTACCTTCGGGAGCGGCTACACCTTC CASSTFGSGYTF
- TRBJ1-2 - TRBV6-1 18 TGTGCCAGCAGCCTTAACCAACCCTTGAGGGACACCTCCTATGGCTACACCTTC CASSLNQPLRDTSYGYTF
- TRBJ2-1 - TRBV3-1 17 TGTGCCAGCAGCCAGGGGGGAGCGCTGAGCTCCTACAATGAGCAGTTCTTC CASSQGGALSSYNEQFF
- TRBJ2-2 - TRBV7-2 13 TGTGCCAGCAGCGCGGGGAACACCGGGGAGCTGTTTTTT CASSAGNTGELFF
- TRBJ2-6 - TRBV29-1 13 TGCAGCGGCCAGATATCTGGGGCCAACGTCCTGACTTTC CSGQISGANVLTF
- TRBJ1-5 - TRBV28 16 TGTGCCAGCAGTTTTGGGACGGATCCTAGCAATCAGCCCCAGCATTTT CASSFGTDPSNQPQHF
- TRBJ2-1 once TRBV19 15 TGTGCCAGTACCCCCTCCCAGGCGTACTACAATGAGCAGTTCTTC CASTPSQAYYNEQFF
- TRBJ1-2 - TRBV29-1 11 TGCAGCGTTGAAGTAAACTATGGCTACACCTTC CSVEVNYGYTF